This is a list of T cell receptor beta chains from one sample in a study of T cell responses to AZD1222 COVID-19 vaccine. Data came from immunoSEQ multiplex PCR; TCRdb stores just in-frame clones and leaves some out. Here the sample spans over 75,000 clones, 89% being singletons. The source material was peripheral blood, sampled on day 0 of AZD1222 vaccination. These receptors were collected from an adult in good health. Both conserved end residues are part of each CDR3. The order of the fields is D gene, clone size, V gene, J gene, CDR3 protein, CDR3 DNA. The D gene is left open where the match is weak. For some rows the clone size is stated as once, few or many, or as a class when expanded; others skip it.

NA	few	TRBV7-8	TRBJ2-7	CASSPYPAYEQYF	TGTGCCAGCAGCCCCTACCCGGCCTACGAGCAGTACTTC
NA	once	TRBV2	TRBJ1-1	CASSGHIEAFF	TGTGCCAGCAGTGGCCACATTGAAGCTTTCTTT
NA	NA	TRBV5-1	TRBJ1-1	CASSFRGETAKAFF	TGCGCCAGCAGCTTTAGGGGGGAGACAGCGAAAGCTTTCTTT
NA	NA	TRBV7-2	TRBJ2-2	CASSQTWAGELFF	TGTGCCAGCAGCCAAACATGGGCCGGGGAGCTGTTTTTT
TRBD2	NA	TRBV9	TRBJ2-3	CASSVGPAGGRDTQYF	TGTGCCAGCAGCGTAGGGCCCGCGGGGGGACGGGATACGCAGTATTTT
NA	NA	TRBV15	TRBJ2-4	CATSRDAGLAKNIQYF	TGTGCCACCAGCAGAGATGCGGGACTAGCCAAAAACATTCAGTACTTC
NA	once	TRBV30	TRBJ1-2	CAWSFGIYYGYTF	TGTGCCTGGAGTTTCGGGATCTACTATGGCTACACCTTC
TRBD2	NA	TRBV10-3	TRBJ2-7	CATLAGGPAVAYEQYF	TGTGCCACGCTAGCGGGAGGGCCAGCGGTCGCCTACGAGCAGTACTTC
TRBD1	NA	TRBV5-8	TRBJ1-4	CASSKPDRVREKLFF	TGTGCCAGCAGCAAACCGGACAGGGTGCGTGAAAAACTGTTTTTT
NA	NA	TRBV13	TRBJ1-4	CASRGRGAGPEKLFF	TGTGCCAGCAGGGGCCGTGGGGCGGGGCCCGAAAAACTGTTTTTT
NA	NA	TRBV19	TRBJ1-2	CASSIDEGYGYTF	TGTGCCAGTAGTATAGACGAGGGGTATGGCTACACCTTC
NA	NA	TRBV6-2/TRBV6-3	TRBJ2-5	CASSPGKTQYF	TGTGCCAGCAGTCCGGGGAAGACCCAGTACTTC
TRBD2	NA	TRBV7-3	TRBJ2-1	CASSEWTSGVNEQFF	TGTGCCAGCAGCGAATGGACTAGCGGGGTTAATGAGCAGTTCTTC
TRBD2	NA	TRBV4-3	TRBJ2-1	CASSQDLVEAGGPEEQFF	TGCGCCAGCAGCCAAGATCTGGTTGAGGCGGGGGGCCCTGAAGAGCAGTTCTTC
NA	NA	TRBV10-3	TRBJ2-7	CAITDGTYEQYF	TGTGCCATCACCGACGGGACCTACGAGCAGTACTTC
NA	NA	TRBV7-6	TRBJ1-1	CASSQNRGVFTEAFF	TGTGCCAGCAGCCAAAATCGGGGGGTTTTCACTGAAGCTTTCTTT
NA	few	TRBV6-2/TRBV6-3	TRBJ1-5	CASSYNSNQPQHF	TGTGCCAGCAGTTACAATAGCAATCAGCCCCAGCATTTT
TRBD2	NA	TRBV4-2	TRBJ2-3	CASSPDLGGATDTQYF	TGTGCCAGCAGCCCGGACCTCGGGGGGGCCACAGATACGCAGTATTTT
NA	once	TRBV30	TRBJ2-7	CAWSGLIEQYF	TGTGCCTGGAGTGGTCTAATCGAGCAGTACTTC
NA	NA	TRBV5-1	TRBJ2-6	CASSLTQAYSGANVLTF	TGCGCCAGCAGTTTGACACAAGCCTACTCTGGGGCCAACGTCCTGACTTTC